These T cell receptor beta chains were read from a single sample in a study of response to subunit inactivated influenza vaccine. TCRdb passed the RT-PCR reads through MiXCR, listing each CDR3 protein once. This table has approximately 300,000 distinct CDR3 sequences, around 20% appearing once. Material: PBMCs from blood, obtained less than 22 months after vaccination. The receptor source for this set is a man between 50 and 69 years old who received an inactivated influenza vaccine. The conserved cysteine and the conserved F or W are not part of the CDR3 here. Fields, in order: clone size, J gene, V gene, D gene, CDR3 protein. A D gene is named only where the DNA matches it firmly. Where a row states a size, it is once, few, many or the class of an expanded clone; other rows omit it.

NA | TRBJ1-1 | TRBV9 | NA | ASSARAGGEAF
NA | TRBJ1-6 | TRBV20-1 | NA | SAREYRLQGYNSPLH
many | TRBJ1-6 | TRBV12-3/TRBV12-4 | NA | ASRPTTGRSSPLH
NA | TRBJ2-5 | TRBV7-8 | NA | ASSLYRGLETQY
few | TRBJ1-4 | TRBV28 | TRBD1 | ASSLLGGGDEKLF
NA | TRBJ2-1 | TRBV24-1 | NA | ATSGFDTTYNEQF
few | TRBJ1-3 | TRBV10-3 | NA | AITPREGSGNTIY
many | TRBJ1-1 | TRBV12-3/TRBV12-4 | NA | ASAKDGEAF
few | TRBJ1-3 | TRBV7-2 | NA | ASSLMDRNTIY
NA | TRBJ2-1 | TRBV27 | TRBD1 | ASRRQGGDEQF
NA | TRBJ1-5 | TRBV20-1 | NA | SASLVPNQPQH
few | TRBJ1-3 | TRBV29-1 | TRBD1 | SVENGNRGSIY
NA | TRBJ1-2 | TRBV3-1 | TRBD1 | ASNPGQGGGYT
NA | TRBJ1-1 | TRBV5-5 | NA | ASSLQVFGDTEAF
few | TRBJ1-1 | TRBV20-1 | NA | SARQFLNTEAF
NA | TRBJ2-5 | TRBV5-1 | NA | ASSLGGSYQETQY
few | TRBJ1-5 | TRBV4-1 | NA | ASSPNLGRRQH
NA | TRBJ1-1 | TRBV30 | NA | AWGDTNTEAF
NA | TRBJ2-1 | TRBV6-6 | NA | ASTGVDNEQF
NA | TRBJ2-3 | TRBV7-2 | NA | ASSLAGGALDTQY
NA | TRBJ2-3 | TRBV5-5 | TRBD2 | ASSSRLAGGTDTQY
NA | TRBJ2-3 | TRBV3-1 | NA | ASQESLSTDTQY
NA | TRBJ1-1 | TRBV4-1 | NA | ASSPIRSNTEAF
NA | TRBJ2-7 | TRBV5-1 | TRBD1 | ASSTDRGGYEQY
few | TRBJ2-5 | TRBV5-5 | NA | ASSLRLESGETQY
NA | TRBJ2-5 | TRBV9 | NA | ASSVGGLGRETQY
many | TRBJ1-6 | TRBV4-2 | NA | ASSQEADGYNSPLH
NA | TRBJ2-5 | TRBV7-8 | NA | ASSLFAGSEAGETQY
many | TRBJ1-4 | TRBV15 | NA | ATRTQGATNEKLF
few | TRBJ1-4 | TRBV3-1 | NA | ASSAPGEKLF
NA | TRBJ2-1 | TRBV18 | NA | ASSPPSSHEQF
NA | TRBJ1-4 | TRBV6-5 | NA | ASSFRPGQLNEKLF
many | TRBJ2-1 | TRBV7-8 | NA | ASSLGSVGNEQF
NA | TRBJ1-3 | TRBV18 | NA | ASSPPSVDPSGNTIY
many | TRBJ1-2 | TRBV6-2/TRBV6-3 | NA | ASSEGYYGYT
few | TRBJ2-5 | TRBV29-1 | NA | SAQVGQRETQY
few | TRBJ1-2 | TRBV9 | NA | ASSIQRGGGDGYT
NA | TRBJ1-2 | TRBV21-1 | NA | ASLYGYT
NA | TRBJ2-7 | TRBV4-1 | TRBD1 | ASSHPGQDNEQY
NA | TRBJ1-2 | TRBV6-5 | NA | ASSYLDGQHLGYT
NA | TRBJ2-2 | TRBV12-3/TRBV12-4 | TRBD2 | ASSSGTRFTGELF
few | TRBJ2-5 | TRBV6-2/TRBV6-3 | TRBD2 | ASRPTSEKTQY
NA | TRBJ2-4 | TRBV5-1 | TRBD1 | ASIHTGDGPLAKNIQY
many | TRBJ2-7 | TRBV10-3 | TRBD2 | AISEPGASGSYEQY
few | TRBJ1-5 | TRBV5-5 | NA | ASSLDFFSNQPQH
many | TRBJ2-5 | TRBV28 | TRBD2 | ASSPLVLAGASQETQY
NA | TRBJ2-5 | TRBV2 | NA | ASFKQASGFFKETQY
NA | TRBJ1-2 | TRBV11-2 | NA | ASSLDHSLRHGYT
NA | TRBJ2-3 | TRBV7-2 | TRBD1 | ASSRRGDTQY
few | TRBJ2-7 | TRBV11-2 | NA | ASSPLRGTSYEQY
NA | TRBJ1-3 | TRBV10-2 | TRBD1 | ASTSTGVANTIY
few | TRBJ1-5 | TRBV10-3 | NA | AISERPEVQPQH
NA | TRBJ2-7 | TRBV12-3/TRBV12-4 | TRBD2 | ASSFQAGFTSGRIYEQY
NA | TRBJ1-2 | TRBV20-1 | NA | SALHHNYGYT
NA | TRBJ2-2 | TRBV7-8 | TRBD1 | ASSRGQGTGELF
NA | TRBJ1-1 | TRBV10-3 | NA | AISEAQIWGVNTEAF
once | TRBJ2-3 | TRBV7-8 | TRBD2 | ASSATSGPTDTQY
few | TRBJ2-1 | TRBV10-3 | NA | APWIPTQYNEQF
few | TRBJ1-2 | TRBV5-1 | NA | ASSHGQDYGYT
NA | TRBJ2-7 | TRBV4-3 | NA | ASSQEGRQSYEQY